This TCR beta chain is drawn from a study of CD8+ T cells in alopecia areata. For the study at large: Treatment comprised oral tofacitinib, 5 to 10 mg twice daily, in treated patients. Tofacitinib therapy took 6 to 18 months; 6 months off drug came after. Study-level points and caveats: Higher clonality was seen in lesional scalp than in normal scalp, especially in alopecia totalis/universalis. The study also sequences resident alphabeta T cells of normal skin in scalp samples.

To note about this clone: Its antigen remains unidentified.

Extracted from the samples, RNA was reverse transcribed into cDNA to serve as the sequencing template. Libraries were prepared by immunoSEQ multiplex PCR; TCRdb keeps only in-frame clonotypes and omits some of them. The data contain 180,000 or so clones, approximately 70% of them singletons. V lost 2 bases, J lost 0 bases, and 5 bases lay in between. The CDR3 loop spans 13 amino acids. Germline V CDR1 and CDR2: MNHNS, SASEGT. This sequence was found in a human donor with alopecia areata. The input for sequencing was CD8+ T cells sorted from blood, taken at week 0. The chain is built from TRBV6-1 and TRBJ2-7; no definite D call. CDR3 protein: CASSENPSYEQYF. The CDR3 nucleotides read TGTGCCAGCAGTGAAAATCCCTCCTACGAGCAGTACTTC.